This is a list of T cell receptor beta chains from one sample in a study of blood T cell repertoires in COVID-19. Measured with immunoSEQ multiplex PCR; TCRdb has only the in-frame clones, and not every one. The sample has some 200,000 clones, around 86% seen once. The sample consisted of peripheral blood. These receptors were taken from a man between 50 and 59 years old with acute or convalescent COVID-19. CDR3s include the opening cysteine and the closing phenylalanine or tryptophan. The D gene is left open where the match is weak. Not all rows give a size; the values are once, few, many and, for expanded clones, a class.

TRBJ1-3 | TRBD1 | . | TRBV29-1 | CSAAGTGGTRNTIYF | TGCAGCGCCGCCGGGACAGGGGGCACAAGAAACACCATATATTTT
TRBJ2-1 | . | . | TRBV7-2 | CASSSFGGQYNEQFF | TGTGCCAGCAGCTCCTTCGGCGGTCAATACAATGAGCAGTTCTTC
TRBJ1-3 | . | . | TRBV5-1 | CASSLEGRQVTGNTIYF | TGCGCCAGCAGCTTGGAGGGCAGACAGGTCACCGGAAACACCATATATTTT
TRBJ1-5 | TRBD1 | . | TRBV6-5 | CAGGRDRDWPQHF | TGTGCGGGGGGGCGGGACAGGGACTGGCCCCAGCATTTT
TRBJ1-1 | TRBD1 | . | TRBV6-1 | CASSEKIVRGPIANPGAFF | TGTGCCAGCAGTGAAAAGATTGTAAGGGGGCCCATTGCCAACCCCGGAGCTTTCTTT
TRBJ1-6 | . | . | TRBV2 | CASSERGNSPLHF | TGTGCCAGCAGTGAAAGGGGCAATTCACCCCTCCACTTT
TRBJ1-1 | TRBD1 | once | TRBV9 | CASSVDPGGTAEAFF | TGTGCCAGCAGCGTAGATCCAGGCGGGACAGCTGAAGCTTTCTTT
TRBJ2-2 | TRBD1 | . | TRBV9 | CASRTTGGDTGELFF | TGTGCCAGCAGGACGACAGGGGGTGACACCGGGGAGCTGTTTTTT
TRBJ1-1 | TRBD1 | once | TRBV18 | CASSGPDRANTEAFF | TGTGCCAGCTCAGGTCCCGACAGGGCGAACACTGAAGCTTTCTTT
TRBJ1-3 | . | few | TRBV5-1 | CASSLAAGNTIYF | TGCGCCAGCAGCTTGGCTGCTGGAAACACCATATATTTT
TRBJ2-3 | TRBD2 | once | TRBV19 | CASSIGGLAGGDTQYF | TGTGCCAGTAGTATAGGGGGGCTAGCGGGTGGAGATACGCAGTATTTT
TRBJ2-3 | TRBD1 | once | TRBV10-2 | CASRFRRGQGPDTQYF | TGCGCCAGCAGATTCCGCAGGGGACAGGGCCCAGATACGCAGTATTTT
TRBJ1-6 | . | . | TRBV12-2 | CASRLRKTDSPLHF | TGTGCAAGTCGCTTACGGAAGACAGATTCACCCCTCCACTTT
TRBJ2-5 | . | . | TRBV6-5 | CATLGQRDQETQYF | TGTGCCACTCTTGGACAGAGGGACCAAGAGACCCAGTACTTC
TRBJ2-2 | . | . | TRBV5-5 | CASSPRGGRAGTGELFF | TGTGCCAGCAGCCCGAGGGGCGGCAGGGCGGGAACCGGGGAGCTGTTTTTT
TRBJ1-2 | . | . | TRBV5-4 | CASSLGGPRVNYGYTF | TGTGCCAGCAGCTTGGGGGGCCCCCGTGTTAACTATGGCTACACCTTC
TRBJ1-1 | TRBD1 | . | TRBV5-1 | CASSLDGAGGRAEAFF | TGCGCCAGCAGCTTGGACGGCGCAGGGGGAAGGGCTGAAGCTTTCTTT
TRBJ1-2 | . | . | TRBV4-2 | CASSRPGTIYGYTF | TGTGCCAGCAGCCGTCCGGGAACGATCTATGGCTACACCTTC
TRBJ2-1 | . | . | TRBV5-1 | CASSLVSSGSNEQFF | TGCGCCAGCAGCTTGGTTTCTTCGGGGAGCAATGAGCAGTTCTTC
TRBJ1-1 | . | . | TRBV10-1 | CASSPQGPSEAFF | TGCGCCAGCAGCCCCCAGGGCCCCTCTGAAGCTTTCTTT
TRBJ2-1 | TRBD1 | . | TRBV7-8 | CASSSGGQGRARQFF | TGTGCCAGCAGCTCCGGGGGACAGGGACGAGCGAGGCAGTTCTTC
TRBJ1-1 | . | . | TRBV4-1 | CASSQVDNLMNTEAFF | TGCGCCAGCAGCCAAGTCGACAATCTCATGAACACTGAAGCTTTCTTT
TRBJ2-3 | . | . | TRBV4-1 | CASSSRVGGDTDTQYF | TGCGCCAGCAGCTCCCGGGTAGGGGGAGACACAGATACGCAGTATTTT
TRBJ2-5 | TRBD2 | once | TRBV7-7 | CASSVGLARQETQYF | TGTGCCAGCAGCGTGGGACTAGCCCGCCAAGAGACCCAGTACTTC
TRBJ1-1 | . | . | TRBV7-2 | CASSLARGTEAFF | TGTGCCAGCAGCTTAGCTAGGGGTACTGAAGCTTTCTTT
TRBJ2-3 | TRBD2 | . | TRBV6-2/TRBV6-3 | CASSYGGGTDTQYF | TGTGCCAGCAGTTACGGGGGGGGCACAGATACGCAGTATTTT
TRBJ1-5 | . | once | TRBV7-9 | CASQEGNQPQHF | TGTGCCAGCCAGGAGGGGAATCAGCCCCAGCATTTT
TRBJ1-5 | . | . | TRBV21-1 | CASSPEDRTSNQPQHF | TGTGCCAGCAGCCCGGAGGACAGGACAAGCAATCAGCCCCAGCATTTT
TRBJ1-1 | TRBD1 | . | TRBV5-1 | CASSPDRVNTEAFF | TGCGCCAGCAGCCCGGACAGGGTGAACACTGAAGCTTTCTTT
TRBJ2-7 | TRBD2 | once | TRBV5-1 | CASRSGLGSFEQYF | TGCGCCAGCAGGTCGGGACTAGGGTCGTTCGAGCAGTACTTC
TRBJ1-5 | . | . | TRBV14 | CASSQERGQPQHF | TGTGCCAGCAGCCAAGAAAGGGGTCAGCCCCAGCATTTT
TRBJ1-2 | TRBD1 | . | TRBV2 | CASSQGTANYGYTF | TGTGCCAGCAGTCAGGGGACAGCTAACTATGGCTACACCTTC
TRBJ1-2 | TRBD1 | . | TRBV5-4 | CASSLTGTGNYGYTF | TGTGCCAGCAGCTTGACCGGGACAGGGAACTATGGCTACACCTTC
TRBJ1-2 | TRBD1 | . | TRBV12-5 | CASGLGQGAGGYTF | TGTGCTAGTGGTTTGGGGCAGGGGGCGGGCGGCTACACCTTC
TRBJ2-5 | TRBD1 | . | TRBV30 | CAWSLQGAPTQYF | TGTGCCTGGAGTCTACAGGGGGCCCCGACCCAGTACTTC
TRBJ1-1 | TRBD1 | few | TRBV30 | CAWRAGGQSNTEAFF | TGTGCCTGGAGGGCAGGGGGTCAGTCGAACACTGAAGCTTTCTTT
TRBJ1-3 | . | . | TRBV18 | CASSPKTITEGSGNTIYF | TGTGCCAGCTCACCTAAGACAATCACAGAGGGCTCTGGAAACACCATATATTTT
TRBJ1-2 | . | . | TRBV19 | CASTLTAGLSPPGIYGYTF | TGTGCCAGTACTCTTACTGCAGGGCTCTCCCCCCCGGGTATCTATGGCTACACCTTC
TRBJ1-3 | . | . | TRBV5-1 | CASSLTGSASGNTIYF | TGCGCCAGCAGCTTAACAGGGAGCGCCTCTGGAAACACCATATATTTT
TRBJ2-4 | TRBD1 | . | TRBV6-5 | CAIGTDQNIQYF | TGTGCCATCGGGACAGACCAAAACATTCAGTACTTC
TRBJ2-7 | . | once | TRBV5-6 | CASSFNWGVSYEQYF | TGTGCCAGCAGCTTTAATTGGGGGGTCTCCTACGAGCAGTACTTC
TRBJ2-5 | . | . | TRBV7-3 | CASSLTSSQTQYF | TGTGCCAGCAGCTTAACTAGCAGTCAGACCCAGTACTTC
TRBJ1-4 | TRBD1 | . | TRBV5-1 | CASSLISGTVANEKLFF | TGCGCCAGCAGCCTAATTTCTGGGACAGTAGCTAATGAAAAACTGTTTTTT
TRBJ2-2 | TRBD2 | . | TRBV7-3 | CASSSGLAGTGELFF | TGTGCCAGCAGCTCGGGACTAGCGGGGACCGGGGAGCTGTTTTTT
TRBJ1-2 | . | once | TRBV5-6 | CASTIGGVSYGYTF | TGTGCCAGCACCATCGGGGGGGTGAGCTATGGCTACACCTTC
TRBJ2-5 | . | . | TRBV5-1 | CASSSLQETQYF | TGCGCCAGCAGCTCCCTCCAAGAGACCCAGTACTTC
TRBJ1-2 | . | . | TRBV7-2 | CASSLQGGEYGYTF | TGTGCCAGCAGCTTACAGGGCGGGGAGTATGGCTACACCTTC
TRBJ2-2 | . | . | TRBV10-1 | CASSESGTGELFF | TGCGCCAGCAGTGAGTCCGGCACCGGGGAGCTGTTTTTT